The sequence of this TCR beta chain was determined in a study of PD-L1 blockade in urothelial cancer (dated by TCRdb to 2015 to 2018). Regarding the complete study: Every patient began therapy in the mid-2010s and was given atezolizumab 1,200 mg intravenously every 3 weeks. About nine tenths of the roughly 29 patients were males with bladder-origin urothelial cancer, and about 60% of the 29 reported a prior smoking history. An ECOG performance status of 0 or 1 was recorded for the patients, and 0 to 3 prior chemotherapy regimens had been received by the patients. Blood samples were analyzed 3 weeks after the start of treatment (second dose) and 6 weeks after the start of treatment. A median of roughly 140,000 T cells and 80,000 to 100,000 unique TCRs was obtained from blood samples, and a median clonality of approximately 0.08 was observed. The study, an exploratory multi-omic analysis, examined somatic, immune and clinical correlates of response to PD-L1 blockade with atezolizumab in urothelial cancer. Pretreatment tumor samples, along with matched peripheral blood collected serially before and after atezolizumab treatment, underwent TCR sequencing. Durable clinical benefit was defined as progression-free survival longer than 6 months, and TCR features were also tested against progression-free and overall survival. In the same patients, pretreatment tumors underwent whole exome sequencing and RNA sequencing in addition to TCR sequencing. Durable clinical benefit was achieved by nine patients and was not achieved by 20 patients. Over 28 patients had pretreatment blood TCR-seq, roughly 24 had at least one posttreatment blood collection, and roughly 24 had tumor TCR-seq. On the study overall, not on this receptor specifically: At 3 weeks after the start of treatment, tumor-associated TCR clones in peripheral blood had expanded more in patients with durable benefit (n ≈ 22, p = 0.022). Improved progression-free and overall survival was associated with having pretreatment peripheral blood TCR clonality below the median. Because of the small sample size (n ≈ 31) and the many exploratory analyses performed, the results are intended to be regarded as hypothesis-generating.

This clone was seen more than once but under ten times. Its antigen remains undetermined. Base-call qualities are not available, and no considerably larger clone is one nucleotide away. A cohort of about 27 patients with locally advanced or metastatic urothelial carcinoma, treated at Memorial Sloan Kettering on a trial protocol, was included. Peripheral blood mononuclear cells were collected pretreatment and during treatment, with between 1 and 8 total time points obtained per patient. The Qiagen DNeasy Blood extraction kit was used to purify genomic DNA from total PBMCs and from tumor samples. PBMCs were collected pretreatment and during treatment and were isolated and stored as previously described. From cysteine to phenylalanine, the CDR3 is 13 amino acids long. Only the CDR3 region is kept as DNA, spanning 39 bases read in frame from base 1. Trimming at the junction amounts to 2 bases on V and 2 bases on J, and the germline ends lie 6 bases apart. From the germline V gene, CDR1 is MNHEY and CDR2 is SVGAGI.

Synthetic TCR analog templates were spiked into each PCR to estimate absolute template abundance from read counts. The immunoSEQ assay was used to amplify TCRbeta CDR3 regions from genomic DNA with bias-controlled V and J gene primers. Sequencing of rearranged TCRbeta segments was performed at approximately 20X coverage. Per the source publication's procedure: Clustering was used to correct sequencing errors, and CDR3s were annotated against IMGT to assign V, D and J genes. Downstream analyses used only productive TCRbeta rearrangements and left out out-of-frame or stop-codon sequences. Clonality was computed as one minus Shannon entropy normalized by the log of the number of unique productive sequences. Clones differing between time points or between blood and tumor were identified using Fisher's exact test with Benjamini-Hochberg correction, with an adjusted p below 0.01 applied as the threshold. Not all clones reach the TCRdb copy of this immuneACCESS table, which keeps in-frame sequences only. Checked studies attribute under half of the gap to unresolved V genes and leave the rest unexplained. From that table come the V and J calls and clone size; the DNA was used to work out D and trimming. This sample has roughly 36,000 clones in its table, and roughly 91% of those were observed once. 1.5% to 2% of the sample lies in the top ten.

This clonotype was sampled from a man in his 60s with urothelial cancer. This material consisted of PBMCs, taken around atezolizumab (anti-PD-L1) treatment. Rearrangement joined TRBV6-5 to TRBJ2-5, with the D gene not confidently named. The DNA is TGTGCCAGCAGTTACATGCGACAAGAGACCCAGTACTTC. Its protein product is CASSYMRQETQYF.